This T cell receptor beta chain was captured in a study of cytomegalovirus exposure and HLA in healthy donors. Across the study: The study's early data release held about 85 million unique TCRs from HLA-typed donors.

Each of the donors was a healthy bone marrow donor. Germline V lookup: CDR1 LGHNA, CDR2 YSLEER. The CDR3 is 15 amino acids. V was cut by 1 base and J by 0 bases, with 7 bases left in between. PCR primers comprised 60 Vbeta and 13 Jbeta primers. The assay was immunoSEQ multiplex PCR, and TCRdb's table has in-frame clones only and misses some. The sample includes around 160,000 clones, around 83% of them seen just once. This clone was detected once. Its antigen is unidentified. Regarding the study as a whole: The authors later found TCR association rates varying by HLA locus, with DRB1 most and HLA-C fewest. HLA alleles showed associations with about 15,000 TCR beta sequences in a later analysis, at a 0.05 false discovery rate.

Specimen: PBMCs. The chain couples TRBV4-3 to TRBJ1-5; D unclear. This TCR derives from a man aged 45-60 years in good health and CMV-seropositive. The CDR3 nucleotides read TGCGCCAGCAGCCAAGTACCGGGTAGCAATCAGCCCCAGCATTTT. This codes for CASSQVPGSNQPQHF.